One and the same sample provided the 20 T cell receptor beta chains below, sequenced in a study of blood T cell repertoires in COVID-19. The protocol was immunoSEQ multiplex PCR, while the TCRdb copy is restricted to in-frame clones and leaves out a portion. The table shows about 260,000 clones, with about 90% occurring only once. The sample taken for sequencing was peripheral blood. These receptors were obtained from a woman between 65 and 79 years old with COVID-19, enrolled during active disease.

This sequence joins TRBV20-1 and TRBJ1-1; D perhaps matches TRBD1 (5 bases). This CDR3 is built from 11 residues. Germline values: CDR1 DFQATT, CDR2 SNEGSKA (reference sequence). CDR3 coding DNA: TGCGCGGGTGGGGGGAGTACTGAAGCTTTCTTT. Amino acid sequence: CAGGGSTEAFF.

The chain has TRBV6-5 and TRBJ1-5; 8 bases map to TRBD1. The CDR3 has 15 residues. With V trimmed by 0 bases and J by 2 bases, 0 bases remained unmatched. CDR1 MNHEY and CDR2 SVGAGI come from the germline V gene. CDR3 bases: TGTGCCAGCAGTTACTCGACAGGGGGCAATCAGCCCCAGCATTTT. It is translated as CASSYSTGGNQPQHF.

The CDR3: CASSLDGIGGYTF. The CDR3, as DNA: TGCGCCAGCAGCTTGGACGGGATCGGTGGCTACACCTTC. V usage is TRBV5-1 and J usage is TRBJ1-2; D unresolved. V lost 0 bases and J 7 bases, leaving 10 bases between the germline ends. The CDR3 totals 13 residues. Germline values: CDR1 SGHRS, CDR2 YFSETQ.

The V and J genes are TRBV2 and TRBJ1-1; no definite D call. The germline gives CDR1 SNHLY, CDR2 FYNNEI. The CDR3 runs 15 residues. V gave up 2 bases and J gave up 6 bases, with 16 bases separating them. CDR3: CASSEISTMSAEAFF. Here the CDR3 DNA reads TGTGCCAGCAGTGAAATAAGTACTATGTCGGCTGAAGCTTTCTTT.

The chain joins TRBV6-4 to TRBJ1-1; 11 bases are a match to TRBD1. Germline CDR1 MRHNA, CDR2 SNTAGT. This CDR3 contains 13 residues. V lost 6 bases, J lost 6 bases, and 3 bases stayed unmatched. In DNA form, the CDR3 reads TGTGCCAGCAGGGGACAGGGGGTGGCTGAAGCTTTCTTT. It is translated as CASRGQGVAEAFF.

This chain links TRBV6-5 with TRBJ1-5; D possibly corresponds to TRBD1 (5 bases). Germline loops: CDR1 MNHEY, CDR2 SVGAGI. With 6 bases removed from V and 4 bases from J, the gap between germline ends came to 10 bases. The CDR3 has 13 amino acids. CDR3 loop: CASSQGANQPQHF. The CDR3 DNA reads TGTGCCAGCAGCCAAGGGGCAAATCAGCCCCAGCATTTT.

The V and J genes are TRBV10-3 and TRBJ2-1; TRBD2 matches at 11 bases. Germline V lookup: CDR1 ENHRY, CDR2 SYGVKD. V shed 1 base and J 8 bases; nucleotides not matched to a gene: 10. The CDR3 spans 17 residues. In DNA form, the CDR3 reads TGTGCCATCAGTGAGTTCCCTAGCGGGAGGTCGGGCGATGAGCAGTTCTTC. Amino acid sequence: CAISEFPSGRSGDEQFF.

V gene TRBV30 combines with J gene TRBJ1-1; D remains ambiguous. This CDR3 region has 14 residues. Germline V gives CDR1 GTSNPN, CDR2 SVGIG (reference sequence). The CDR3 DNA reads as TGTGCATGTAAGTGGAGCATCCAGAACACTGAAGCTTTCTTT. Protein product: CACKWSIQNTEAFF.

V is TRBV5-1 and J is TRBJ2-3, with a possible D match to TRBD2 (6 bases). The CDR3 covers 16 residues. The V gene lost 4 bases and the J gene lost 5 bases, with 20 bases spanning the gap. In germline, CDR1 is SGHRS, CDR2 YFSETQ. The CDR3 here is CASSQQTRSVGDTQYF. CDR3 sequence (DNA): TGCGCCAGCAGCCAACAGACTAGGAGCGTTGGAGATACGCAGTATTTT.

This clone was detected once. This chain uses TRBV30 with TRBJ1-1; TRBD1 matches 7 bases. The V and J ends lost 1 base and 7 bases, in that order; junction bases with no gene match: 3. Germline lookup yields CDR1 GTSNPN and CDR2 SVGIG (reference sequence). There are 12 residues in the CDR3. The CDR3 loop reads CAWSGGTDEAFF. The CDR3 coding sequence is TGTGCCTGGAGTGGAGGGACAGATGAAGCTTTCTTT.

The chain recombines TRBV7-9 with TRBJ2-1; 12 nucleotides line up with TRBD2. Germline V CDR1 and CDR2: SEHNR, FQNEAQ (reference sequence). The CDR3 contains 15 residues. With V trimmed by 7 bases and J by 4 bases, 5 bases remained unmatched. The CDR3 protein is CASTQTSGSYNEQFF. For the CDR3, the DNA is TGTGCCAGCACCCAGACTAGCGGGAGTTACAATGAGCAGTTCTTC.

With regard to this clone: In the same sample, other DNA sequences code for this CDR3. V and J are TRBV5-1 and TRBJ2-7; D is possibly TRBD2 (6 bases). The CDR3 loop spans 13 amino acids. Germline V gene sequence: CDR1 SGHRS, CDR2 YFSETQ. V lost 1 base, J lost 3 bases, and 8 bases lay in between. The CDR3 sequence: CASSLRGGYEQYF. The DNA for the CDR3 is TGCGCCAGCAGCTTGCGGGGAGGCTACGAGCAGTACTTC.

The CDR3 DNA sequence: TGCAGCTTCCCCGGGACTAGCGGGAGGAGTGAGCAGTTCTTC. Translation: CSFPGTSGRSEQFF. The chain uses TRBV29-1 and TRBJ2-1; 15 nucleotides line up with TRBD2. This CDR3 is built from 14 residues. Trimming removed 8 bases from V and 9 bases from J; junction bases left unmatched: 8. Germline CDR1 and CDR2: SQVTM and ANQGSEA.

The chain couples TRBV19 to TRBJ1-2; D gene uncertain. Germline-derived CDR1 and CDR2 are LNHDA and SQIVND (reference sequence). The CDR3 is 14 residues long. V dropped 0 bases and J dropped 6 bases, with 11 bases sitting between them. CDR3 residues: CASSIDEALHGYTF. Here the CDR3 DNA reads TGTGCCAGTAGTATAGATGAGGCTCTGCATGGCTACACCTTC.

V gene TRBV11-3 combines with J gene TRBJ1-1; D might be TRBD1 (5 bases). Trimming cost V 2 bases and J 3 bases, with 7 bases left between them. Germline V lookup: CDR1 SGHNT, CDR2 YENEEA. The CDR3 is made up of 13 amino acids. CDR3 in amino acids: CASSLWGDTEAFF. Here the CDR3 DNA reads TGTGCCAGCAGCTTATGGGGGGACACTGAAGCTTTCTTT.

A few counts support this clone. The rearrangement uses TRBV19 and TRBJ2-2; 11 bases fit TRBD2. Germline-derived CDR1 and CDR2 are LNHDA and SQIVND (reference sequence). The CDR3 extends over 19 amino acids. Losses at the gene ends were 3 bases for V and 0 bases for J; bases not matched to a gene: 9. CDR3 DNA sequence: TGTGCCAGTAGTATGCCGACTAGCGGGATTACCGCGAACACCGGGGAGCTGTTTTTT. Residues: CASSMPTSGITANTGELFF.

The genes are TRBV6-5 and TRBJ1-6, with TRBD1 matching over 7 bases. The junction had 6 bases not matched to a gene; V was cut back by 6 bases and J by 7 bases. Germline V CDR1 and CDR2: MNHEY, SVGAGI. The CDR3 length is 14 residues. The CDR3: CASSRQGANSPLHF. The CDR3 DNA reads TGTGCCAGCAGCCGACAGGGCGCGAATTCACCCCTCCACTTT.

The V gene is TRBV18, the J gene TRBJ1-3, with TRBD1 as a possible D gene (6 bases). The germline gives CDR1 KGHSH, CDR2 LQKENI. Trimming pared 0 bases from V and 1 base from J, leaving 10 bases between. The CDR3 loop spans 16 amino acids. The CDR3 DNA is TGTGCCAGCTCACCACCGGGGGCTCCTTCTGGAAACACCATATATTTT. As protein: CASSPPGAPSGNTIYF.

Of note for this clone: The same CDR3 can be traced to other DNA sequences in this sample. The V gene is TRBV5-1, the J gene TRBJ2-7; no definite D call. CDR1 and CDR2 from the germline V gene are SGHRS and YFSETQ. Trimming removed 0 bases from V and 2 bases from J, with 6 bases in between. CDR3 length: 13 residues. This CDR3 reads CASSLGSAYEQYF. The CDR3 DNA sequence: TGCGCCAGCAGCTTGGGGAGTGCCTACGAGCAGTACTTC.

The chain joins TRBV6-2 or TRBV6-3 to TRBJ1-2; D is perhaps TRBD1 (6 bases). Trimming cost V 5 bases and J 0 bases, with 13 bases left between them. Germline assignment: CDR1 MNHEY and CDR2 SVGEGT. The CDR3 has 15 amino acids. The CDR3 sequence: CASSTPDSPNYGYTF. CDR3 DNA: TGTGCCAGCAGTACCCCGGACAGCCCTAACTATGGCTACACCTTC.